The rows below give T cell receptor beta chains drawn from one sample of a study of T-cell memory formation after mild COVID-19. TCRdb reprocessed the 5' RACE reads via MiXCR and lists one record per CDR3 protein. The repertoire holds approximately 260,000 distinct CDR3 sequences, around 15% seen once, with 22% in the top ten. Sequenced sample: PBMCs or a T cell subset sorted from them (not recorded which). The receptors were gathered from a man aged 18 to 29 who had mild COVID-19 (a few samples of this study predate the infection). Cell type and time point are not known. Both conserved end residues are part of each CDR3. The order of the fields is clone size, J gene, V gene, D gene, CDR3 DNA, CDR3 protein. A D gene is named only where the DNA matches it firmly. Expanded clones get a size class; other rows say once, few or many, or leave the size out.

abundance: -
j_gene: TRBJ2-5
v_gene: TRBV12-3/TRBV12-4
d_gene: TRBD1
CDR3nt: TGTGCCAGCAGTGACAGGGAGTGGGACCAGTACTTC
CDR3aa: CASSDREWDQYF

abundance: -
j_gene: TRBJ1-2
v_gene: TRBV7-9
d_gene: -
CDR3nt: TGTGCCAGCAGCTTAAGGAGGGTCGGCTACACCTTC
CDR3aa: CASSLRRVGYTF

abundance: -
j_gene: TRBJ1-2
v_gene: TRBV28
d_gene: -
CDR3nt: TGTGCCAGCAGCCTAACTACGACAGGTCTGGGCTACACCTTC
CDR3aa: CASSLTTTGLGYTF

abundance: many
j_gene: TRBJ2-5
v_gene: TRBV20-1
d_gene: -
CDR3nt: TGCAGTGCTAGAGAGGTGCGGGGCCAAGAGACCCAGTACTTC
CDR3aa: CSAREVRGQETQYF

abundance: many
j_gene: TRBJ2-1
v_gene: TRBV5-8
d_gene: TRBD2
CDR3nt: TGTGCCAGCAGCTTGAGCGGGGCCTCCTACAATGAGCAGTTCTTC
CDR3aa: CASSLSGASYNEQFF

abundance: few
j_gene: TRBJ2-1
v_gene: TRBV6-4
d_gene: TRBD1
CDR3nt: TGTGCCAGCAGTGACTCGGACAGGGGTGAGCAGTTCTTC
CDR3aa: CASSDSDRGEQFF

abundance: many
j_gene: TRBJ2-1
v_gene: TRBV7-3
d_gene: -
CDR3nt: TGTGCCAGCAGCAGACCCGGGGGTGAGCAGTTCTTC
CDR3aa: CASSRPGGEQFF

abundance: few
j_gene: TRBJ2-1
v_gene: TRBV11-3
d_gene: TRBD2
CDR3nt: TGTGCCAGCAGCGAGGGTAGCGGGGGACCTAATGAGCAGTTCTTC
CDR3aa: CASSEGSGGPNEQFF

abundance: few
j_gene: TRBJ2-5
v_gene: TRBV5-6
d_gene: TRBD1
CDR3nt: TGTGCCAGCAGCCCCGGGACAGGGATTCAAGAGACCCAGTACTTC
CDR3aa: CASSPGTGIQETQYF

abundance: few
j_gene: TRBJ1-5
v_gene: TRBV6-5
d_gene: TRBD1
CDR3nt: TGTGCCAGCAGCCAGGGACAGGGGTACCAGCCCCAGCATTTT
CDR3aa: CASSQGQGYQPQHF

abundance: -
j_gene: TRBJ1-2
v_gene: TRBV7-9
d_gene: -
CDR3nt: TGTGCCAGCAGCTTAAACTCGGACTATGGCTACACCTTC
CDR3aa: CASSLNSDYGYTF

abundance: few
j_gene: TRBJ2-2
v_gene: TRBV12-3/TRBV12-4
d_gene: TRBD1
CDR3nt: TGTGCCAGCAGTCCTGAGACAGGGCGGACCGGGGAGCTGTTTTTT
CDR3aa: CASSPETGRTGELFF

abundance: few
j_gene: TRBJ2-3
v_gene: TRBV7-2
d_gene: -
CDR3nt: TGTGCCAGCAGCTTAGGGCAGGGCGGGGGCACAGATACGCAGTATTTT
CDR3aa: CASSLGQGGGTDTQYF

abundance: few
j_gene: TRBJ1-5
v_gene: TRBV12-3/TRBV12-4
d_gene: -
CDR3nt: TGTGCCAGCAGTCGGACCCCCTCGGGTAATCAGCCCCAGCATTTT
CDR3aa: CASSRTPSGNQPQHF

abundance: -
j_gene: TRBJ1-6
v_gene: TRBV6-2/TRBV6-3
d_gene: TRBD1
CDR3nt: TGTGCCAGCAGGATGGACAGGGGGCTTCTTAATTCACCCCTCCACTTT
CDR3aa: CASRMDRGLLNSPLHF

abundance: -
j_gene: TRBJ1-1
v_gene: TRBV27
d_gene: -
CDR3nt: TGTGCCAGCAGTTTCATAGGGGAATTGAACACTGAAGCTTTCTTT
CDR3aa: CASSFIGELNTEAFF

abundance: -
j_gene: TRBJ2-1
v_gene: TRBV5-1
d_gene: TRBD2
CDR3nt: TGCGCCAGCAGCTTGGCGGCTAGCGGTGCCTGCAATGAGCAGTTCTTC
CDR3aa: CASSLAASGACNEQFF

abundance: few
j_gene: TRBJ2-5
v_gene: TRBV9
d_gene: TRBD2
CDR3nt: TGTGCCAGCAGCGACGGGGGGTTCCAAGAGACCCAGTACTTC
CDR3aa: CASSDGGFQETQYF

abundance: -
j_gene: TRBJ2-5
v_gene: TRBV29-1
d_gene: TRBD1
CDR3nt: TGCAGCGTTGAATCCCAAGACAGGGGGTCGGAGACCCAGTACTTC
CDR3aa: CSVESQDRGSETQYF

abundance: -
j_gene: TRBJ2-3
v_gene: TRBV4-2
d_gene: -
CDR3nt: TGTGCCAGCAGCACCCAATACACCGGTGGGAGCACAGATACGCAGTATTTT
CDR3aa: CASSTQYTGGSTDTQYF

abundance: many
j_gene: TRBJ2-3
v_gene: TRBV5-1
d_gene: -
CDR3nt: TGCGCCAGCAGCTGGGAGGGGGCAGATACGCAGTATTTT
CDR3aa: CASSWEGADTQYF

abundance: -
j_gene: TRBJ1-2
v_gene: TRBV5-1
d_gene: -
CDR3nt: TGCGCCAGCAGCTTGATAAGAGGATGGTACGGACATGGCTACACCTTC
CDR3aa: CASSLIRGWYGHGYTF